This T cell receptor beta chain is from a study of T cells in Graves' hyperthyroidism and ophthalmopathy. Researchers defined stable Graves' hyperthyroidism as no ophthalmopathy progression within 18 months. Patients showing uncontrolled infection, other autoimmune disease, pregnancy or lactation were ineligible. This clonotype was counted ten times or more. Its antigen remains unknown. Researchers amplified the TCR beta CDR3 regions from RNA transcripts. The HTBI primer set served for first-round RT-PCR of the TCR CDR3. TCRdb passed the multiplex PCR reads through MiXCR, listing each CDR3 protein once. Seen here are around 350,000 distinct CDR3 sequences, about 20% observed once, and the top ten hold around 4%. Study findings and constraints: Most thyroid clonotypes expanded above 0.001 were also detected in blood.

Trimming at V came to 4 bases and at J to 3 bases, leaving 1 base not matched to a gene. There are 13 residues in the CDR3. The germline V gene encodes CDR1 KGHSH and CDR2 LQKENI. The V and J genes are TRBV18 and TRBJ2-5; TRBD1 aligns across 8 bases. This TCR was sampled from a woman in her late teens or twenties with Graves' hyperthyroidism. The sequenced material came from blood. The CDR3 DNA reads TGTGCCAGCTCACGGACAGGGAAAGAGACCCAGTACTTC. Translated, it gives CASSRTGKETQYF.